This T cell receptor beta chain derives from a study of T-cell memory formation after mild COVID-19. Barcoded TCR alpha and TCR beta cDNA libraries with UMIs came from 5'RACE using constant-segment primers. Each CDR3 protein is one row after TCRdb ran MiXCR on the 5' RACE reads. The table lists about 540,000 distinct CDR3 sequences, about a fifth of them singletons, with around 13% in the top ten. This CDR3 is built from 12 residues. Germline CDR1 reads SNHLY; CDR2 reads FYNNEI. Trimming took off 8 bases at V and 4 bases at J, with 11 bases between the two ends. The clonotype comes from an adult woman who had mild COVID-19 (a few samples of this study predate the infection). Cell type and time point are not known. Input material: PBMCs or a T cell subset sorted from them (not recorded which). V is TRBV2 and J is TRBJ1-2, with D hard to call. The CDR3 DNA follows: TGTGCCAGCTGCCGGGTGTCCTATGGCTACACCTTC. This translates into CASCRVSYGYTF.